The source of this T cell receptor (beta chain) is a study of identical twins' blood T cells (dated by TCRdb to about 2013). For context, the study as a whole: The approximately 12 libraries, six for the alpha chain and six for the beta chain, yielded 50 million or so Illumina reads in total. Using next-generation sequencing, the study compared the TCR alpha and beta chain repertoires of three pairs of monozygous twins to assess how genetics influences repertoire formation.

Library preparation employed 5' RACE. These reads were obtained on an Illumina Genome Analyzer IIx. To prepare the RNA-based TCR cDNA libraries, a previously described protocol was followed, with several modifications. To prevent cross-contamination, sample-specific barcodes were added to both ends of each TCR cDNA library during cDNA synthesis and amplification. On the authors' methods: Each individual had between about 90,000 and nearly 550,000 identified clonotypes, and each library contained about 2.2 to 4 million CDR3-containing reads. Reads with improper barcode index combinations were discarded, after which clonesets were built for each library with the MiTCR software. During the assembly of CDR3 clonotypes by MiTCR, low-quality reads were filtered or rescued and PCR and sequencing errors were corrected. Artificial out-of-frame clonotypes were mapped to in-frame sequences, with one indel allowed in the CDR3, and then removed. V and J gene usage similarity between donors was measured as Jensen-Shannon divergence divided by mean entropy. The public sequencing data were trimmed at Q25 with fastp and processed into clonotypes with MiXCR by TCRdb, which kept only in-frame beta chains. Duplicate CDR3 protein sequences are folded into a single record with the most common DNA and genes. TCRdb's processing, not the authors' own work, is the source of the V and J calls. This sample comprises hundreds of thousands of distinct CDR3 sequences, over 25% of them detected only once. The top ten clones comprise approximately 6.6% of the sample.

Six healthy women forming three monozygous twin pairs were used as donors. All three twin pairs had been reared together and were thought likely to have met the same infectious agents and vaccines. TCR cDNA libraries were prepared from RNA that had been isolated from peripheral blood mononuclear cells. This clonotype was found a few times. What antigen it recognizes has not been identified. Per-base qualities were not stored, and no clone one base away is much larger. Inclusive of the bounding cysteine and phenylalanine, the CDR3 is 14 residues long. Just CDR3 DNA is preserved here, 42 bases in frame from base 1. The junction shows trimming of 0 bases on V and 5 bases on J, plus 12 bases between the germline ends. According to the germline V gene (reference sequence), CDR1 reads SGHNT and CDR2 reads YYREEE. The investigation overall reported the following: Among the most abundant TCRbeta clonotypes, every donor shared more CDR3 sequences with her own twin than with unrelated donors. Because the twins were raised together, environmental influences could not be ruled out as an explanation for the similarity between twins. Validation by independent studies was stated to be required for the proposed role of the TCRalpha J segment in MHC recognition during thymic selection. How many CDR3 clonotypes two donors shared depended mainly on the product of their cloneset sizes, and the twins did not clearly stray from this trend. V gene usage, even among non-selected out-of-frame TCRbeta clonotypes, was reported to be markedly more similar within twin pairs than between unrelated donors.

Sequencing was carried out using PBMCs. This receptor was identified in a woman between 18 and 49 years old in good health. The V and J genes are TRBV5-4 and TRBJ2-7, and perhaps TRBD1 as D gene, on 5 matching bases. The DNA sequence is TGTGCCAGCAGCTTGGGGACAATAAAGAACGAGCAGTACTTC. This yields the protein CASSLGTIKNEQYF.